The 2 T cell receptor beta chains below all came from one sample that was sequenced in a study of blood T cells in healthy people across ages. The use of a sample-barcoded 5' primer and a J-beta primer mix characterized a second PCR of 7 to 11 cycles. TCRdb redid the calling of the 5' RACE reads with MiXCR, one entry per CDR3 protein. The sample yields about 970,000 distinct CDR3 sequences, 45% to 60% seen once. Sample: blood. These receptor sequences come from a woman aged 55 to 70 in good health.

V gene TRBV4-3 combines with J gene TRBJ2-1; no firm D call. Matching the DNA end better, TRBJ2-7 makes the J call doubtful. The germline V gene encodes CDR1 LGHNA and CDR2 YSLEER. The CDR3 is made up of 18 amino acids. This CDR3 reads CASSQDSSWASSYNEQYF. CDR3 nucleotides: TGCGCCAGCAGCCAAGATTCGTCCTGGGCGAGCTCCTACAATGAGCAGTACTTC.

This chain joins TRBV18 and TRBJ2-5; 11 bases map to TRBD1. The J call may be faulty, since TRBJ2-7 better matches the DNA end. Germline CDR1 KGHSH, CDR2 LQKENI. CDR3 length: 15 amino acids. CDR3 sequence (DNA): TGTGCCAGCTCACCACTGACGGACAGGGGGCTCGAGCAGTACTTC. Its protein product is CASSPLTDRGLEQYF.